A selection of T cell receptor beta chains follows, all from one sample in a study of CD8 T cells in ankylosing spondylitis. A single record per CDR3 protein comes from TCRdb applying MiXCR to the 5' RACE reads. The sample lists about 330,000 distinct CDR3 sequences; 7.5% to 9% were seen once. The sample consisted of blood, either unsorted or a sorted T cell fraction (not recorded which). The receptor set was obtained from a male donor with ankylosing spondylitis. CDR3s leave out the opening cysteine and the closing phenylalanine or tryptophan. Fields, in order: V gene, CDR3 protein.

TRBV7-2,ASSLAGLAGVGEQF
TRBV10-3,AIRTLAGGSDTQY
TRBV10-3,ATTGAGNTQY
TRBV7-9,ASSLALGFSTEAF
TRBV5-6,ASSTRTYEQY
TRBV12-5,ASGLGEYNYGYT
TRBV28,ASSLRRSGANVLT
TRBV7-6,ASSSHTDSYEQY
TRBV4-3,ASSQDSGGSTDTQY
TRBV7-6,ASSLYRGNEQF
TRBV9,ASSVERTGNTGELF
TRBV7-2,ASSPWDRGREQY
TRBV5-1,ASSWTGTQETQY
TRBV5-1,ASATGAPNTEAF
TRBV7-2,ASSLVLQGSEKLF
TRBV20-1,SAGRTSGSSDTQY
TRBV10-3,AIALRAGGVANTGELF
TRBV5-1,ASSLAGSVYTGELF
TRBV28,ASGEGTNEKLF